This section outlines one TCR beta chain sequence together with its context. Its cognate antigen has yet to be identified. No qualities accompany the bases; no much larger clone lies one base away. The CDR3 starts with the cysteine, ends with the phenylalanine, and has 15 residues. Just CDR3 DNA is preserved here, 45 bases in frame from base 1. V drops 2 bases and J drops 1 base, leaving 11 bases in between. The germline V gene supplies CDR1 SGHRS and CDR2 YFSETQ. Library construction relied on the immunoSEQ multiplex PCR assay. The original methods were these. To diagnose cytomegalovirus status from the catalog of TCR beta chain sequences, a statistical classification framework was built. TCRdb holds this immuneACCESS table with in-frame rearrangements only. Some clones are missing; in checked studies, unresolved V genes explain under half, and the rest has no known cause. Clone size and V and J calls were adopted from that table, with D and trimming inferred from the DNA. The sample yields roughly 180,000 clones; roughly nine tenths were counted once. The ten top clones hold 6% to 8% of the sample.

The sample originates from a study of cytomegalovirus exposure and HLA in healthy donors (dated by TCRdb to 2016 to 2017). About the study as a whole: The 666 repertoires of the first cohort and the 120 validation repertoires were produced on the same platform, according to a later analysis. A separate validation cohort of over 95 different subjects was used in addition to the roughly 720-subject first cohort. To predict cytomegalovirus infection status, the study brought together high-throughput TCR immunosequencing, statistical association of individual TCRs with disease status, and machine learning. The study was designed to test whether signatures of past pathogen exposure could be identified by cataloging public T cell receptors.

Beyond this particular receptor, the publication reports: All 120 or so repertoires were used to score co-occurrence in the validation cohort in a later analysis, because that analysis had no HLA typing for the cohort. Across donors, most TCR sequences were observed very rarely, whereas some public TCRs were present in many individuals. It was suggested by the authors that the approach could potentially be generalized to other disease states and immunological phenotypes. The study listed 150 to 200 TCR beta chains as associated with cytomegalovirus. Subsequent analysis determined that TCRs grouped into clusters in the first cohort also showed a tendency toward co-occurrence across the roughly 120 validation repertoires, and approximately 94% of cluster scores exceeded 0. The classifier was reported to diagnose cytomegalovirus status with high specificity and sensitivity in both the original cohort and the validation cohort. In vitro tests confirmed that a few of the cytomegalovirus-associated TCR beta chains recognize cytomegalovirus antigens.

The donors belonged to the validation cohort of roughly 120 subjects, which was separate from the roughly 670-subject first cohort. The clonotype comes from a man in his thirties or forties in good health and CMV-seropositive. The chain links TRBV5-1 with TRBJ2-3; too little of a D gene remains to name it. The sample comprised PBMCs. CDR3 protein: CASSLEMVGTDTQYF. The bases read TGCGCCAGCAGCTTAGAAATGGTTGGCACAGATACGCAGTATTTT.